This T cell receptor beta chain was retrieved from a study of control samples from healthy donors and cancer patients. The repertoire was sequenced with immunoSEQ multiplex PCR; TCRdb's copy has only in-frame clones and lacks some. The sample contains roughly 120,000 clones, about 93% of which appear only once. The CDR3 length is 13 residues. V dropped 5 bases and J dropped 0 bases, with 7 bases sitting between them. From germline, CDR1 is SGHRS and CDR2 YFSETQ. J is TRBJ2-3 and V is TRBV5-1; D uncertain. The source of this sequence is a man aged 25 to 45 in good health. The sample was blood. CDR3 residues: CASSPISTDTQYF. For the CDR3, the DNA is TGCGCCAGCAGTCCCATTAGCACAGATACGCAGTATTTT.